These T cell receptor beta chains were read from a single sample in a study of CD8+CD57+ T cells in acquired aplastic anemia. TCRdb processed the reads anew with MiXCR; each CDR3 protein has one entry. This table holds just over 400,000 distinct CDR3 sequences, about two thirds found once. The sequenced sample consisted of sorted CD4+, CD8+, or CD8+CD57+ T cells (not recorded which) from PBMCs. Source of these receptors: a human donor in good health, serving as a control. The CDR3 runs from the conserved cysteine through the conserved F or W. Fields, in order: CDR3 protein, CDR3 DNA, V gene, clone size, J gene, D gene. D genes are given only for firm matches. Clone size is given for some rows only: seen once, a few or many times, or a class if the clone is expanded.

CASSDPGQSYEQYF	TGTGCCAGTAGCGACCCGGGACAGAGCTACGAGCAGTACTTC	TRBV19	many	TRBJ2-7	TRBD1
CASSTVRGWMRSPLHF	TGTGCCAGCAGCACCGTTAGGGGATGGATGCGGTCACCCCTCCACTTT	TRBV7-2	-	TRBJ1-6	-
CASGSIRGGADEQFF	TGTGCCAGCGGTTCCATTAGGGGGGGGGCGGATGAGCAGTTCTTC	TRBV5-8	-	TRBJ2-1	-
CASSAAENTEAFF	TGTGCCAGCAGTGCCGCGGAAAACACTGAAGCTTTCTTT	TRBV11-2	-	TRBJ1-1	-
CASSYGTGAWDEQYF	TGTGCCAGCAGCTACGGGACCGGGGCATGGGACGAGCAGTACTTC	TRBV7-9	-	TRBJ2-7	-
CASSVAGATTEAFF	TGTGCCAGCAGCGTAGCGGGGGCGACCACTGAAGCTTTCTTT	TRBV9	-	TRBJ1-1	-
CASRESGQGAHEQYF	TGTGCCAGCAGGGAGTCGGGACAGGGCGCCCACGAGCAGTACTTC	TRBV6-5	-	TRBJ2-7	TRBD1
CASSPGMNTDGYTF	TGCGCCAGCAGCCCGGGCATGAACACTGATGGCTACACCTTC	TRBV5-1	-	TRBJ1-2	-
CSVEEARLNTEAFF	TGCAGCGTTGAAGAAGCAAGACTGAACACTGAAGCTTTCTTT	TRBV29-1	many	TRBJ1-1	-
CSARGQPRPNEKLFF	TGCAGTGCTAGAGGGCAGCCGCGACCTAATGAAAAACTGTTTTTT	TRBV20-1	-	TRBJ1-4	-
CASRTAGTPLHFEF	-	TRBV7-9	-	TRBJ2-5	-
CASSSKSGAGNNIF	TGTGCCAGCAGCTCCAAGTCAGGGGCTGGAAACAACATATTC	TRBV7-9	-	TRBJ1-2	-
CASSPIGRNMQSAYF	TGTGCCAGCAGCCCTATTGGGAGGAACATGCAATCAGCCTACTTC	TRBV7-2	-	TRBJ2-5	-
CASTSADQQYF	TGTGCCAGCACATCCGCCGACCAGCAGTACTTT	TRBV2	-	TRBJ1-6	-
CSARDLVAGAHEQYF	TGCAGTGCTAGAGATCTGGTAGCGGGAGCCCACGAGCAGTACTTC	TRBV20-1	once	TRBJ2-7	TRBD2
CASSSIGDEQYF	TGTGCCAGCAGCTCGATAGGCGACGAGCAGTACTTC	TRBV5-8	-	TRBJ2-7	-
CAISTGEDYGYTF	TGTGCCATCTCTACAGGGGAGGACTATGGCTACACCTTC	TRBV19	many	TRBJ1-2	TRBD1
CASLRGLTAYGYTF	TGTGCCAGCCTACGAGGGCTCACAGCCTATGGCTACACCTTC	TRBV11-2	-	TRBJ1-2	-
CASSLEGGGRGYTF	TGTGCCAGCAGCTTAGAAGGGGGGGGGCGGGGCTACACCTTC	TRBV7-2	-	TRBJ1-2	-
CASTHGTDSHLHF	TGCGCCAGCACGCATGGTACTGATTCACACCTCCACTTT	TRBV5-1	-	TRBJ1-6	-
CASSRGSDRFYGCTF	TGTGCCAGCAGCAGAGGATCCGACCGTTTCTATGGGTGCACCTTC	TRBV9	-	TRBJ1-2	-
CAISEGNTGELFF	TGTGCCATCAGTGAGGGAAACACCGGGGAGCTGTTTTTT	TRBV10-3	-	TRBJ2-2	-
CASNDRGGQYF	TGTGCCAGCAATGACAGGGGCGGGCAGTACTTC	TRBV2	-	TRBJ2-7	TRBD1
CATSDSRTTFF	TGTGCCACCAGTGATTCCCGGACAACTTTCTTT	TRBV24-1	-	TRBJ1-1	-
CASSLIRGGGNEQFF	TGTGCCAGCAGCCTCATACGCGGGGGAGGCAATGAGCAGTTCTTC	TRBV12-3/TRBV12-4	-	TRBJ2-1	TRBD2
CASSIGAGGRGNTIYF	TGTGCCAGCAGTATTGGAGCCGGCGGAAGGGGAAACACCATATATTTT	TRBV7-6	many	TRBJ1-3	-
CASSLGSGINF	TGCGCCAGCAGCTTGGGGTCGGGGATAAATTTT	TRBV5-1	-	TRBJ2-3	-
CASSTDNSGGQETQYF	TGTGCCAGCAGCACCGACAACTCGGGGGGCCAAGAGACCCAGTACTTC	TRBV7-2	-	TRBJ2-5	TRBD2
CASSKPERNSYPPHF	TGTGCCAGCAGCAAACCGGAACGTAATAGTTATCCCCCCCACTTT	TRBV10-3	-	TRBJ1-6	-
CASSEVGEAFF	TGTGCCAGCAGTGAAGTAGGTGAAGCTTTCTTT	TRBV25-1	-	TRBJ1-1	-
CASSRTGTSGYEQYF	TGTGCCAGTAGTCGAACCGGCACTAGTGGCTACGAGCAGTACTTC	TRBV19	few	TRBJ2-7	-
CASGRGMNTEAFF	TGTGCCAGCGGGAGAGGGATGAACACTGAAGCTTTCTTT	TRBV9	few	TRBJ1-1	-
CANSPPPVGIAGYTF	TGTGCCAACAGCCCCCCCCCGGTGGGTATTGCTGGCTACACCTTC	TRBV12-3/TRBV12-4	few	TRBJ1-2	-
CASSIGTGSGNTIYF	TGTGCCAGTAGTATCGGGACAGGCTCTGGAAACACCATATATTTT	TRBV19	-	TRBJ1-3	TRBD1
CASSHSGASGEKLFF	TGTGCCAGCAGCCATTCGGGCGCGTCAGGGGAAAAACTGTTTTTT	TRBV5-5	-	TRBJ1-4	-
CASSSSVQPQHF	TGTGCCAGTAGTTCCTCGGTTCAGCCCCAGCATTTT	TRBV19	few	TRBJ1-5	-
CASSDRGDGYTF	TGTGCCAGCAGTGACAGGGGAGATGGGTACACCTTC	TRBV6-1	-	TRBJ1-2	-
CASSELWQGNTEAFF	TGTGCCAGCAGTGAACTCTGGCAGGGGAACACTGAAGCTTTCTTT	TRBV6-1	many	TRBJ1-1	-
CATSGGGASTDTQYF	TGTGCCACCAGCGGTGGCGGGGCAAGCACAGATACGCAGTATTTT	TRBV15	-	TRBJ2-3	-
CASSLGLLGGITGELFF	TGTGCCAGCAGTTTGGGGCTACTAGGGGGTATCACCGGGGAGCTGTTTTTT	TRBV12-3/TRBV12-4	few	TRBJ2-2	-
CASSQARGAEAFF	TGTGCCAGCAGCCAAGCAAGGGGTGCTGAAGCTTTCTTT	TRBV7-2	-	TRBJ1-1	-
CAASRDTWDRGYTF	TGTGCCGCTAGCAGAGATACTTGGGATCGGGGCTACACCTTC	TRBV15	-	TRBJ1-2	-
CSADDGSSSYNEQFF	TGCAGTGCTGACGATGGCTCAAGCTCCTACAATGAGCAGTTCTTC	TRBV20-1	many	TRBJ2-1	-
CATSLEADVRLYGYTF	TGTGCCACCAGTCTAGAGGCCGACGTACGCCTCTATGGCTACACCTTC	TRBV12-3/TRBV12-4	once	TRBJ1-2	-
CSARDRPSGQFLSF	TGCAGTGCTAGAGATCGACCCTCAGGACAGTTTCTTTCCTTC	TRBV20-1	-	TRBJ1-2	-
CASSPGKGLYDQYF	TGTGCCAGCAGCCCCGGGAAAGGACTCTACGACCAGTACTTC	TRBV7-3	-	TRBJ2-7	-
CASSLMGQGGNEQFF	TGTGCCAGCAGCTTAATGGGACAGGGCGGCAATGAGCAGTTCTTC	TRBV11-2	-	TRBJ2-1	TRBD1
CASSTGPLGYPLHF	TGTGCCAGTAGTACAGGACCATTAGGCTATCCCCTCCACTTT	TRBV19	-	TRBJ1-6	-
CASSDTRSTDTQYF	TGCGCCAGCAGTGATACACGGAGCACAGATACGCAGTATTTT	TRBV10-1	-	TRBJ2-3	-
CASSVNWGGAPWGYTF	TGTGCCAGCAGCGTCAATTGGGGGGGGGCCCCCTGGGGCTACACCTTC	TRBV9	many	TRBJ1-2	-
CASSFRGEAFFGQF	-	TRBV7-9	-	TRBJ2-7	-
CASSVAGGLTF	TGTGCCAGTAGCGTGGCAGGGGGTCTTACCTTC	TRBV19	-	TRBJ1-2	TRBD1
CSAEGYSYNEQFF	TGCAGTGCTGAGGGCTACTCCTACAATGAGCAGTTCTTC	TRBV20-1	-	TRBJ2-1	-
CSATKRGGYEQYF	TGCAGTGCTACAAAGCGGGGGGGCTACGAGCAGTACTTC	TRBV20-1	-	TRBJ2-7	TRBD2
CATSDGSNTEAFF	TGTGCCACCAGTGATGGGTCGAACACTGAAGCTTTCTTT	TRBV24-1	-	TRBJ1-1	-
CASSVRSSGSGRNEQFF	TGTGCCAGCAGCGTACGGTCGTCGGGCAGCGGGAGGAATGAGCAGTTCTTC	TRBV9	-	TRBJ2-1	TRBD2
CASSQAREATHF	TGTGCCAGCAGCCAAGCTAGGGAAGCGACCCACTTC	TRBV7-9	-	TRBJ2-5	-
CASSVPDRVTGYTF	TGTGCCAGCAGCGTACCGGACAGGGTCACTGGCTACACCTTC	TRBV5-1	-	TRBJ1-2	TRBD1
CSASNQGVNYGYTF	TGCAGTGCTAGTAATCAGGGGGTTAACTATGGCTACACCTTC	TRBV20-1	-	TRBJ1-2	TRBD1